Following are 22 T cell receptor beta chains from one sample sequenced in a study of T cell changes during pregnancy in multiple sclerosis. The method was immunoSEQ multiplex PCR; TCRdb's version includes in-frame clones alone and lacks a portion of them. Seen here are 60,000 to 75,000 clones, approximately 91% observed once, and the top ten hold roughly 1.5%. The material sequenced was peripheral blood, taken in the third trimester of pregnancy. Receptor source: a female donor with multiple sclerosis, enrolled in a pregnancy study.

The rearrangement uses TRBV6-1 and TRBJ2-5; TRBD2 might be the D (7 bases). V lost 3 bases to trimming and J lost 4 bases, with 15 bases between them. CDR1 MNHNS and CDR2 SASEGT come from the germline V gene. The CDR3 contains 15 residues. The CDR3 here is CASSEEGGGTETQYF. CDR3 DNA: TGTGCCAGCAGTGAGGAGGGGGGGGGCACAGAGACCCAGTACTTC.

This chain joins TRBV6-4 and TRBJ2-3; 10 nucleotides line up with TRBD2. The junction had 2 bases not matched to a gene; V was cut back by 4 bases and J by 1 base. The CDR3 spans 15 residues. Germline V gene data show CDR1 as MRHNA and CDR2 as SNTAGT. CDR3 loop: CASSVTSGGTDTQYF. CDR3 in DNA: TGTGCCAGCAGTGTTACTAGCGGGGGCACAGATACGCAGTATTTT.

The chain combines TRBV4-3 with TRBJ2-7; D perhaps matches TRBD2 (5 bases). This CDR3 has 17 residues. In germline, CDR1 is LGHNA, CDR2 YSLEER. V gave up 0 bases and J gave up 2 bases, with 17 bases separating them. This CDR3 reads CASSQDGERQATYEQYF. The CDR3 DNA is TGCGCCAGCAGCCAAGACGGCGAGCGGCAGGCGACCTACGAGCAGTACTTC.

The V gene is TRBV7-3, the J gene TRBJ1-1, with D unclear. Germline CDR1 and CDR2: SGHTA and FQGTGA. The CDR3 covers 13 residues. V lost 3 bases, J lost 1 base, and 6 bases lay in between. The CDR3 bases are TGTGCCAGCAGCTTCTCAGGGAACACTGAAGCTTTCTTT. Translated: CASSFSGNTEAFF.

This chain uses TRBV11-2 with TRBJ2-1; D perhaps matches TRBD2 (6 bases). The CDR3 has 13 amino acids. V was cut by 8 bases and J by 3 bases, with 11 bases left in between. From germline, CDR1 is SGHAT and CDR2 FQNNGV. In DNA form, the CDR3 reads TGTGCCAGCTCCTGGGGGGACTACAATGAGCAGTTCTTC. Translating it yields CASSWGDYNEQFF.

This chain joins TRBV7-9 and TRBJ2-2; D gene ambiguous. Germline CDR1 reads SEHNR; CDR2 reads FQNEAQ (reference sequence). This CDR3 is built from 15 residues. V shed 9 bases and J shed 0 bases, with 14 bases lying between them. The CDR3, as DNA: TGTGCCAGTATCCCAAGAGCCGCGAACACCGGGGAGCTGTTTTTT. Translation: CASIPRAANTGELFF.

CDR3 sequence: CASSRLSTVTPYEQYF. In nucleotides, the CDR3 is TGTGCCAGCAGCCGCCTTTCGACAGTAACCCCCTACGAGCAGTACTTC. The chain is built from TRBV14 and TRBJ2-7; D might be TRBD1 (5 bases). This CDR3 is 16 amino acids long. The germline CDR1 and CDR2 sequences are SGHDN and FVKESK. V was clipped by 4 bases and J by 2 bases, with 18 bases between them.

This chain links TRBV5-1 with TRBJ2-3, with D possibly matching TRBD2 (5 bases). The CDR3 covers 14 residues. The V end was cut by 4 bases, the J end by 2 bases, with 11 bases between. The germline gives CDR1 SGHRS, CDR2 YFSETQ. CDR3 sequence: CASSRGGPTDTQYF. CDR3 coding DNA: TGCGCCAGCAGCCGCGGAGGACCCACAGATACGCAGTATTTT.

This sequence joins TRBV6-1 and TRBJ2-5, with a weak D call TRBD1 (5 bases). Germline lookup yields CDR1 MNHNS and CDR2 SASEGT. The CDR3 is made up of 14 amino acids. V gave up 10 bases and J gave up 5 bases, with 20 bases separating them. As DNA, the CDR3 is TGTGCCACCAACAAGGACACCCAGTGGGAGACCCAGTACTTC. Its protein is CATNKDTQWETQYF.

V gene TRBV30 combines with J gene TRBJ1-2; TRBD1 is a possible D gene (5 bases). Germline V gives CDR1 GTSNPN, CDR2 SVGIG (reference sequence). Trimming stripped 1 base from V and 2 bases from J, with 20 bases between. This CDR3 region has 17 residues. The CDR3 bases are TGTGCCTGGAGTGGGTATGGGTCGAAGGGGTCCAACTATGGCTACACCTTC. It is translated as CAWSGYGSKGSNYGYTF. Full variable domain (rest looked up from reference TRBV30 and TRBJ1-2): SQTIHQWPATLVQPVGSPLSLECTVEGTSNPNLYWYRQAAGRGLQLLFYSVGIGQISSEVPQNLSASRPQDRQFILSSKKLLLSDSGFYLCAWSGYGSKGSNYGYTFGSGTRLTVV.

The CDR3 coding sequence is TGTGCCGGGAGTGACAGGGATGGCAATCAGCCCCAGCATTTT. Amino acid sequence: CAGSDRDGNQPQHF. The chain carries TRBV19 and TRBJ1-5; 7 bases match TRBD1. J gave up 2 bases and V 11 bases, and 9 bases lay outside the gene matches. CDR1 and CDR2 from the germline V gene are LNHDA and SQIVND (reference sequence). The CDR3 contains 14 residues.

J is TRBJ1-6 and V is TRBV19; 7 bases align to TRBD1. The V and J ends lost 4 bases and 8 bases, in that order; junction bases with no gene match: 8. The CDR3 runs to 15 residues. Germline loops: CDR1 LNHDA, CDR2 SQIVND (reference sequence). The CDR3 here is CASSTPGGRDSPLHF. For the CDR3, the DNA is TGTGCCAGTAGTACCCCAGGGGGAAGGGATTCACCCCTCCACTTT.

The chain carries TRBV11-1 and TRBJ2-5, with 11 nucleotides matching TRBD1. V gave up 5 bases and J gave up 2 bases; unmatched junction bases: 4. The CDR3 has 15 amino acids. CDR1 and CDR2 from the germline V gene are SGHAT and FQDESV (reference sequence). The CDR3 nucleotides are TGTGCCAGCAGCACCTGGGACAGGGGGCAAGAGACCCAGTACTTC. Protein product: CASSTWDRGQETQYF.

The genes are TRBV4-2 and TRBJ2-4; possible D gene TRBD1, 5 bases. This CDR3 comprises 14 residues. CDR1 and CDR2 (germline): LGHNA, YNFKEQ. V gave up 0 bases and J gave up 8 bases, with 11 bases separating them. The CDR3: CASSQDRAWDIQYF. The CDR3 nucleotides are TGTGCCAGCAGCCAAGACAGGGCTTGGGACATTCAGTACTTC.

The chain links TRBV5-4 to TRBJ2-7; D might be TRBD1 (6 bases). The CDR3 runs to 13 residues. Germline CDR1 SGHNT, CDR2 YYREEE (reference sequence). The V gene lost 5 bases and the J gene lost 6 bases, with 15 bases spanning the gap. The CDR3 DNA is TGTGCCAGCAGTCATCCGGGACACCCCGAGCAGTACTTC. This encodes CASSHPGHPEQYF.

V is TRBV19 and J is TRBJ1-1; 7 bases align to TRBD1. Germline CDR1 and CDR2: LNHDA and SQIVND (reference sequence). The CDR3 runs to 13 residues. Unmatched junction bases numbered 3, after V lost 7 bases and J lost 1 base. The CDR3 coding sequence is TGTGCCAGTATTGGACAGGCGAACACTGAAGCTTTCTTT. Its translation is CASIGQANTEAFF. Together with reference TRBV19 and TRBJ1-1, the CDR3 gives the full variable domain: DGGITQSPKYLFRKEGQNVTLSCEQNLNHDAMYWYRQDPGQGLRLIYYSQIVNDFQKGDIAEGYSVSREKKESFPLTVTSAQKNPTAFYLCASIGQANTEAFFGQGTRLTVV.

In DNA form, the CDR3 reads TGTGCTAGTGGCCCCCGACAGGGGTTTAACACTGAAGCTTTCTTT. Translated, it gives CASGPRQGFNTEAFF. This chain uses TRBV12-5 with TRBJ1-1, with TRBD1 identical over 8 bases. The CDR3 loop spans 15 amino acids. Germline values: CDR1 LGHNT, CDR2 FRNRAP. V lost 6 bases and J lost 2; bases outside the gene matches: 8.

The V and J genes are TRBV5-1 and TRBJ2-3; no reliable D call. Germline V gene sequence: CDR1 SGHRS, CDR2 YFSETQ. This CDR3 has 15 residues. V lost 3 bases, J lost 1 base, and 12 bases lay in between. DNA for the CDR3: TGCGCCAGCAGCTCGTCTCCCACGGGCACAGATACGCAGTATTTT. Translated: CASSSSPTGTDTQYF.

The chain has TRBV4-1 and TRBJ1-1; possible D gene TRBD1, 5 bases. The CDR3 is 12 amino acids. CDR1 and CDR2 from the germline V gene are MGHRA and YSYEKL. With 1 base removed from V and 9 bases from J, the gap between germline ends came to 9 bases. The chain's CDR3 is CASSQVGGKAFF. The CDR3 DNA is TGCGCCAGCAGCCAAGTTGGGGGGAAAGCTTTCTTT.

In this sample, this clone turned up a few times. V and J are TRBV6-1 and TRBJ2-7; D perhaps matches TRBD1 (6 bases). Trimming stripped 7 bases from V and 1 base from J, with 17 bases between. The CDR3 has 15 residues. The germline CDR1 and CDR2 sequences are MNHNS and SASEGT. The CDR3 DNA sequence: TGTGCCAGCACAGAACAGGGTTTTAATTCCTACGAGCAGTACTTC. Encoded protein: CASTEQGFNSYEQYF.

The rearrangement joins TRBV10-2 to TRBJ2-7; TRBD2 agrees at 11 bases. Germline trimming cut 3 bases from V and 2 bases from J; bases unmatched to any gene: 3. Germline CDR1 reads WSHSY; CDR2 reads SAAADI. The length of the CDR3 is 15 residues. The DNA for the CDR3 is TGCGCCAGCAGTGAACCGGGACTAGCGGCCTACGAGCAGTACTTC. This translates into CASSEPGLAAYEQYF.

The V gene is TRBV5-1, the J gene TRBJ1-4; TRBD1 aligns across 9 bases. Germline loops: CDR1 SGHRS, CDR2 YFSETQ. After removal of 10 bases from V and 6 bases from J, the junction contained 7 bases not matched to a gene. The CDR3 is 13 amino acids. The CDR3 nucleotides are TGCGCCGGCGACCGGGACAGGGATGAAAAACTGTTTTTT. Translating gives CAGDRDRDEKLFF.